This T cell receptor beta chain was recorded in a study of blood T cell repertoires in COVID-19. As for the study in general: Samples representing acute and convalescent COVID-19 were sourced from the United States, Italy and Spain. The cDNA or gDNA used as material had been derived from T cells, B-cell-depleted T cells, or PBMCs.

Participants' reported clinical history set cohort assignment. Cohort 3 donors counted as recovered after two negative PCRs, clearance, or resolved symptoms. The repertoire was sequenced with immunoSEQ multiplex PCR; TCRdb's copy has only in-frame clones and lacks some. The profile shows fewer than 350,000 clones, 70% to 90% of them singletons. Germline CDR1 reads SGHNT; CDR2 reads YENEEA. This CDR3 is 11 amino acids long. Trimming cost V 3 bases and J 7 bases, with 6 bases left between them. The rearrangement links TRBV11-3 to TRBJ1-1; D remains ambiguous. Sample: PBMCs or T cells enriched from blood (not recorded which). The TCR originated in a woman in her 30s who had recovered from COVID-19. CDR3 coding DNA: TGTGCCAGCAGCTTCCGCGGTGAAGCTTTCTTT. This translates into CASSFRGEAFF.